Following are 18 T cell receptor beta chains from one sample sequenced in a study of cytomegalovirus exposure and HLA in healthy donors. PCR amplification relied on 60 Vbeta primers (plus 13 Jbeta primers). The protocol was immunoSEQ multiplex PCR, while the TCRdb copy is restricted to in-frame clones and leaves out a portion. The sample includes over 100,000 clones, around 80% of them seen just once. The sample comprised PBMCs. Receptors originate from a female donor in good health and CMV-seronegative.

CDR3 protein: CASLDRNYGYTF. The CDR3 DNA is TGTGCCAGCCTGGACAGGAACTATGGCTACACCTTC. The gene calls are TRBV7-2 and TRBJ1-2, with TRBD1 matching 7 bases. The CDR3 runs 12 residues. Looked up from germline, CDR1 is SGHTA and CDR2 is FQGNSA. The ends lost 8 bases at V and 2 bases at J; junction bases unmatched: 2. Variable domain in full (rest from reference TRBV7-2 and TRBJ1-2): GAGVSQSPSNKVTEKGKDVELRCDPISGHTALYWYRQSLGQGLEFLIYFQGNSAPDKSGLPSDRFSAERTGGSVSTLTIQRTQQEDSAVYLCASLDRNYGYTFGSGTRLTVV.

The V gene is TRBV28, the J gene TRBJ2-7, with 7 bases aligning to TRBD2. V shed 8 bases and J 3 bases; nucleotides not matched to a gene: 7. Germline V CDR1 and CDR2: MDHEN, SYDVKM. This CDR3 is built from 13 residues. DNA for the CDR3: TGTGCCAGCCACGGGGGGATGGGCTACGAGCAGTACTTC. The encoded protein is CASHGGMGYEQYF.

The rearrangement joins TRBV19 to TRBJ1-2; D is perhaps TRBD1 (5 bases). The germline V gene encodes CDR1 LNHDA and CDR2 SQIVND (reference sequence). This CDR3 is built from 14 residues. Deletions cut 7 bases from V and 2 bases from J, with 14 bases between. CDR3 sequence (DNA): TGTGCCAGTACTCCGGGAGGGACCAACTATGGCTACACCTTC. It specifies CASTPGGTNYGYTF.

DNA of the CDR3: TGTGCCAGCAGTTTATTGGGACAGGAAAGTGGGATATACGGCTACACCTTC. It specifies CASSLLGQESGIYGYTF. The V call is TRBV27, the J call TRBJ1-2; 8 nucleotides match TRBD1. The CDR3 extends over 17 amino acids. The V gene end was trimmed by 1 base and the J gene end by 8 bases; junction bases not matched to a gene: 15. Germline V gene sequence: CDR1 MNHEY, CDR2 SMNVEV (reference sequence).

J is TRBJ1-3 and V is TRBV7-9; D possibly corresponds to TRBD1 (5 bases). Deletions cut 4 bases from V and 1 base from J, with 11 bases between. The germline gives CDR1 SEHNR, CDR2 FQNEAQ (reference sequence). The CDR3 runs to 15 residues. Here the CDR3 reads CASSSDSKSGNTIYF. The CDR3 DNA sequence: TGTGCCAGCAGCTCAGACAGTAAATCTGGAAACACCATATATTTT. Full variable domain (rest looked up from reference TRBV7-9 and TRBJ1-3): DTGVSQNPRHKITKRGQNVTFRCDPISEHNRLYWYRQTLGQGPEFLTYFQNEAQLEKSRLLSDRFSAERPKGSFSTLEIQRTEQGDSAMYLCASSSDSKSGNTIYFGEGSWLTVV.

The gene calls are TRBV19 and TRBJ1-4; D is uncertain. The CDR3 loop spans 12 amino acids. Between the trimmed V and J ends, which lost 9 bases and 10 bases, there was a span of 15 bases. Per the germline V gene, CDR1 is LNHDA and CDR2 is SQIVND (reference sequence). The CDR3 sequence is CASCRQEGKLFF. The CDR3 region has the DNA TGTGCCAGCTGTCGCCAGGAGGGAAAACTGTTTTTT.

A few counts support this clone. The V and J genes are TRBV5-6 and TRBJ2-1; TRBD2 matches at 13 bases. The CDR3 length is 19 residues. The junction had 10 bases not matched to a gene; V was cut back by 4 bases and J by 0 bases. Germline CDR1 reads SGHDT; CDR2 reads YYEEEE. The CDR3: CASSRPPGLAGSSYNEQFF. CDR3 nucleotides: TGTGCCAGCAGCCGCCCCCCGGGACTAGCGGGAAGCTCCTACAATGAGCAGTTCTTC.

The table lists this clone with a few counts. The rearrangement joins TRBV5-5 to TRBJ1-1; 8 bases align to TRBD1. In germline, CDR1 is SGHKS, CDR2 YYEKEE (reference sequence). The trim removed 3 bases at V and 4 bases at J, leaving 5 bases unmatched. CDR3 length: 14 amino acids. The CDR3 reads CASSSGQGGTEAFF. CDR3 DNA: TGTGCCAGCAGCTCTGGACAGGGCGGCACTGAAGCTTTCTTT.

The V call is TRBV2, the J call TRBJ2-7; maybe TRBD2 (7 bases). Germline CDR1 SNHLY, CDR2 FYNNEI. The CDR3 covers 12 residues. V lost 3 bases and J lost 9, with 12 bases in between. The CDR3 DNA follows: TGTGCCAGCAGTGAGGGGGGGCCGTCGCAGTACTTC. Protein sequence: CASSEGGPSQYF.

The gene calls are TRBV6-1 and TRBJ1-2; no firm D call. The CDR3 is made up of 13 amino acids. Germline CDR1 is MNHNS and CDR2 is SASEGT. V shed 2 bases and J shed 4 bases, with 8 bases lying between them. CDR3: CASSERGSYGYTF. DNA of the CDR3: TGTGCCAGCAGTGAACGGGGAAGCTATGGCTACACCTTC.

The rearrangement uses TRBV7-2 and TRBJ2-1, with D possibly matching TRBD2 (5 bases). Trimming removed 1 base from V and 9 bases from J, with 13 bases in between. Germline lookup yields CDR1 SGHTA and CDR2 FQGNSA. The CDR3 has 14 residues. CDR3 residues: CASSLEWTPSEQFF. Here the CDR3 DNA reads TGTGCCAGCAGCTTAGAATGGACTCCCAGTGAGCAGTTCTTC.

This chain joins TRBV4-3 and TRBJ1-4; possibly TRBD1 for D (6 bases). The CDR3 length is 14 residues. Between the trimmed V and J ends, which lost 4 bases and 3 bases, there was a span of 9 bases. CDR1 and CDR2 (germline): LGHNA, YSLEER. The CDR3 region is CASSRQGSNEKLFF. The CDR3 nucleotides read TGCGCCAGCAGCCGCCAGGGGTCTAATGAAAAACTGTTTTTT.

Only a few counts were recorded for this clone. The CDR3 DNA follows: TGTGCCAGCAGCCCCACGACAGGGAACACTGAAGCTTTCTTT. Translated, it gives CASSPTTGNTEAFF. The chain links TRBV9 to TRBJ1-1, with a weak D call TRBD1 (6 bases). Germline V gene lookup returns CDR1 SGDLS and CDR2 YYNGEE. The CDR3 spans 14 residues. Trimming left V 4 bases short and J 1 base short, with 11 bases between.

V usage is TRBV2 and J usage is TRBJ2-7; no clear D. The ends were cut back, 4 bases at V and 0 bases at J, with 4 bases in the middle. CDR1 and CDR2 (germline): SNHLY, FYNNEI. The CDR3 length is 12 residues. This CDR3 reads CASSALSYEQYF. CDR3 nucleotide sequence: TGTGCCAGCAGTGCACTCTCCTACGAGCAGTACTTC. Full variable domain (missing parts from reference TRBV2 and TRBJ2-7): EPEVTQTPSHQVTQMGQEVILRCVPISNHLYFYWYRQILGQKVEFLVSFYNNEISEKSEIFDDQFSVERPDGSNFTLKIRSTKLEDSAMYFCASSALSYEQYFGPGTRLTVT.

The J gene is TRBJ2-3, the V gene TRBV6-5; 9 nucleotides line up with TRBD2. Germline lookup yields CDR1 MNHEY and CDR2 SVGAGI. The CDR3 is made up of 14 amino acids. Germline trimming cut 0 bases from V and 6 bases from J; bases unmatched to any gene: 1. DNA for the CDR3: TGTGCCAGCAGTTACTCTGCGGGGGGGGATACGCAGTATTTT. As protein: CASSYSAGGDTQYF.

Only a few counts were recorded for this clone. The rearrangement uses TRBV5-1 and TRBJ2-2; 9 nucleotides agree with TRBD1. V was pared by 3 bases and J by 6 bases, with 9 bases of the junction left unmatched. The germline V gene has CDR1 SGHRS and CDR2 YFSETQ. This CDR3 has 16 amino acids. The CDR3: CASSSTGGGGAGELFF. The CDR3 DNA follows: TGCGCCAGCAGCTCCACAGGGGGCGGAGGGGCCGGGGAGCTGTTTTTT.

The J gene is TRBJ2-2, the V gene TRBV7-2; D possibly corresponds to TRBD1 (6 bases). V lost 2 bases, J lost 6 bases, and 10 bases lay in between. In germline, CDR1 is SGHTA, CDR2 FQGNSA. The length of the CDR3 is 14 residues. The DNA of the CDR3 is TGTGCCAGCAGCTTACAGGGACATCCCGGGGAGCTGTTTTTT. This encodes CASSLQGHPGELFF. The whole variable domain, remainder taken from reference TRBV7-2 and TRBJ2-2, is GAGVSQSPSNKVTEKGKDVELRCDPISGHTALYWYRQSLGQGLEFLIYFQGNSAPDKSGLPSDRFSAERTGGSVSTLTIQRTQQEDSAVYLCASSLQGHPGELFFGEGSRLTVL.

The J gene is TRBJ2-2, the V gene TRBV2; TRBD2 agrees at 8 bases. The CDR3 spans 16 residues. V lost 2 bases, J lost 7 bases, and 9 bases stayed unmatched. Germline CDR1 and CDR2: SNHLY and FYNNEI. CDR3 sequence reads: CASSELAGGSGGELFF. The CDR3 coding sequence is TGTGCCAGCAGTGAACTCGCGGGAGGTTCAGGCGGGGAGCTGTTTTTT. The full variable domain, in which reference TRBV2 and TRBJ2-2 provide the parts outside the CDR3, is EPEVTQTPSHQVTQMGQEVILRCVPISNHLYFYWYRQILGQKVEFLVSFYNNEISEKSEIFDDQFSVERPDGSNFTLKIRSTKLEDSAMYFCASSELAGGSGGELFFGEGSRLTVL.